One and the same sample provided the 18 T cell receptor beta chains below, sequenced in a study of beta chain features in type 1 diabetes. Expressed TCRB transcripts were sequenced, since all the RNA that had been isolated was reverse transcribed. Repertoires were generated with immunoSEQ multiplex PCR, while TCRdb's copy carries only in-frame clones and drops some. The table lists about 620,000 clones, roughly 15% of them singletons. The sequencing sample was made of naive CD4+ T cells from blood. Receptor source: a man aged 18 to 35 in good health.

This clone appeared a few times. CDR3 in DNA: TGTGCCACCAGACAGGGACAAGATACGCAGTATTTT. Translated: CATRQGQDTQYF. This chain links TRBV2 with TRBJ2-3, with 7 nucleotides matching TRBD1. The CDR3 covers 12 residues. The germline V gene encodes CDR1 SNHLY and CDR2 FYNNEI. The V segment lost 10 bases and the J segment 5 bases; nucleotides outside the gene matches: 6.

This rearrangement joins TRBV7-9 to TRBJ2-1; D unclear. Germline values: CDR1 SEHNR, CDR2 FQNEAQ (reference sequence). Trimming took 3 bases from V and 0 from J, leaving 9 bases between them. The CDR3 loop spans 15 amino acids. The CDR3 here is CASSFTRSSYNEQFF. CDR3 sequence (DNA): TGTGCCAGCAGCTTCACTCGGAGCTCCTACAATGAGCAGTTCTTC.

This chain joins TRBV5-4 and TRBJ1-5; unclear D gene. The CDR3 sequence is 12 residues long. Trimming removed 2 bases from V and 5 bases from J, with 5 bases in between. CDR1 SGHNT and CDR2 YYREEE come from the germline V gene (reference sequence). This chain's CDR3 is CASSFGDQPQHF. The CDR3, as DNA: TGTGCCAGCAGCTTCGGGGATCAGCCCCAGCATTTT.

In its sample, this clone was seen a few times. The chain carries TRBV6-5 and TRBJ2-3, with D perhaps TRBD1 or TRBD2 (5 bases each). Germline V gene data show CDR1 as MNHEY and CDR2 as SVGAGI. This CDR3 has 15 amino acids. Trimming stripped 0 bases from V and 6 bases from J, with 13 bases between. As DNA, the CDR3 is TGTGCCAGCAGTTACTCCGGGCAGGGAGCGGATACGCAGTATTTT. It encodes CASSYSGQGADTQYF.

J is TRBJ2-1 and V is TRBV21-1; TRBD2 is the table's D call, not checked against the DNA. TRBV21-1 is flagged as a pseudogene. The CDR3 has 16 amino acids. Here the CDR3 reads CASSKAGTTNYNEQFF. CDR3 in DNA: TGTGCCAGCAGCAAAGCCGGGACTACAAACTACAATGAGCAGTTCTTC.

This clone was observed a handful of times. This chain uses TRBV9 with TRBJ2-5; D may be TRBD1 (6 bases). Trimming cost V 0 bases and J 2 bases, with 8 bases left between them. The CDR3 covers 14 residues. Per the germline V gene, CDR1 is SGDLS and CDR2 is YYNGEE. CDR3 region: CASSVVGQQETQYF. CDR3 sequence (DNA): TGTGCCAGCAGCGTAGTAGGACAGCAAGAGACCCAGTACTTC.

This clone occurred a few times. The chain recombines TRBV6-6 with TRBJ2-1, with TRBD2 identical over 11 bases. CDR1 is MNHNY and CDR2 is SVGAGI in the germline V gene (reference sequence). With 2 bases clipped from V and 9 bases from J, the junction kept 6 bases outside the gene matches. The CDR3 has 15 amino acids. The CDR3 loop is CASSYPRLAGSEQFF. In nucleotides, the CDR3 is TGTGCCAGCAGTTACCCCCGACTAGCGGGAAGTGAGCAGTTCTTC.

V usage is TRBV4-2 and J usage is TRBJ2-7; a possible D gene is TRBD1 (6 bases). CDR1 is LGHNA, CDR2 YNFKEQ, per germline. This CDR3 spans 14 amino acids. The V end was cut by 1 base, the J end by 3 bases, with 10 bases between. For the CDR3, the DNA is TGTGCCAGCAGCCAAGTGACAGGAGACTACGAGCAGTACTTC. Translated, it gives CASSQVTGDYEQYF.

The chain carries TRBV11-2 and TRBJ1-2; D remains ambiguous. Between the trimmed V and J ends, which lost 5 bases and 0 bases, there was a span of 16 bases. The germline V gene has CDR1 SGHAT and CDR2 FQNNGV. The CDR3 loop spans 16 amino acids. CDR3 sequence: CASSPLGQLSNYGYTF. Here the CDR3 DNA reads TGTGCCAGCAGCCCATTAGGGCAGCTGTCTAACTATGGCTACACCTTC.

Written as DNA, the CDR3 is TGTGCCAGCAGCTTAAGGACTAACTATGGCTACACCTTC. It translates to CASSLRTNYGYTF. V is TRBV7-9 and J is TRBJ1-2; D gene uncertain. V was cut by 2 bases and J by 0 bases, with 4 bases left in between. CDR3 length: 13 amino acids. Germline V CDR1 and CDR2: SEHNR, FQNEAQ (reference sequence).

The genes are TRBV4-3 and TRBJ2-3; maybe TRBD1 (6 bases). This CDR3 has 14 amino acids. Trimming cost V 5 bases and J 2 bases, with 11 bases left between them. Germline V gene lookup returns CDR1 LGHNA and CDR2 YSLEER. This CDR3 is CASSVDRNTDTQYF. CDR3 DNA: TGCGCCAGCAGCGTGGACAGAAACACAGATACGCAGTATTTT.

The chain recombines TRBV10-3 with TRBJ1-5; weak D call: TRBD1 (5 bases). Trimming cost V 7 bases and J 3 bases, with 10 bases left between them. This CDR3 is built from 13 residues. Germline V gene lookup returns CDR1 ENHRY and CDR2 SYGVKD. CDR3 loop: CAITRDVNQPQHF. In DNA form, the CDR3 reads TGTGCCATCACCCGGGACGTCAATCAGCCCCAGCATTTT.

CDR3 residues: CASSLDHSGPSPLHF. The DNA of the CDR3 is TGCGCCAGCAGCTTGGACCATTCGGGGCCCTCACCCCTCCACTTT. V gene TRBV5-1 combines with J gene TRBJ1-6; maybe TRBD1 (5 bases). Trimming stripped 0 bases from V and 10 bases from J, with 14 bases between. In germline, CDR1 is SGHRS, CDR2 YFSETQ. The CDR3 length is 15 residues.

The chain links TRBV28 to TRBJ2-7; 7 bases are a match to TRBD1. Germline CDR1 reads MDHEN; CDR2 reads SYDVKM. The CDR3 is 15 amino acids. Trimming at V came to 5 bases and at J to 6 bases, leaving 13 bases not matched to a gene. CDR3 sequence reads: CASSVPGQEVGEQYF. CDR3 DNA: TGTGCCAGCAGTGTACCTGGACAGGAGGTTGGCGAGCAGTACTTC.

This clone has just a few counts. The J gene is TRBJ1-6, the V gene TRBV28; 10 positions agree with TRBD1. This CDR3 has 13 amino acids. Germline CDR1 is MDHEN and CDR2 is SYDVKM. V shed 8 bases and J 15 bases; nucleotides not matched to a gene: 10. CDR3 in amino acids: CASGQGGRIGLHF. CDR3 DNA: TGTGCCAGCGGACAGGGGGGCCGTATCGGCCTCCACTTT.

This clone came up once. The rearrangement joins TRBV19 to TRBJ1-2; D might be TRBD1 (5 bases). Germline-derived CDR1 and CDR2 are LNHDA and SQIVND (reference sequence). The CDR3 runs to 16 residues. Trimming removed 3 bases at V and 1 base at J, with 15 bases between. The CDR3 is CASSISSGRNNYGYTF. CDR3 in DNA: TGTGCCAGTAGTATTTCTTCGGGACGGAATAACTATGGCTACACCTTC.

This clone was seen only a few times. The gene calls are TRBV7-9 and TRBJ1-2; 7 bases fit TRBD1. The CDR3 is made up of 14 amino acids. Losses at the gene ends were 9 bases for V and 7 bases for J; bases not matched to a gene: 14. Germline CDR1 SEHNR, CDR2 FQNEAQ (reference sequence). The CDR3 nucleotides read TGTGCCAGTCCTCCCCGACAGGGCGCGGTTGGCTACACCTTC. Protein product: CASPPRQGAVGYTF.

The gene calls are TRBV4-2 and TRBJ1-5; D not resolved. Germline loops: CDR1 LGHNA, CDR2 YNFKEQ. The V end lost 0 bases, the J end lost 5 bases, and 5 bases lay between the germline ends. This CDR3 has 13 amino acids. The CDR3: CASSQELDQPQHF. The CDR3 DNA is TGTGCCAGCAGCCAAGAGCTGGATCAGCCCCAGCATTTT.